The table lists the clone carrying this T cell receptor beta chain with a few counts. Its antigen is unidentified. The data are from a study of CD8+ T cells in alopecia areata. About the research overall: Treatment of the treated patients consisted of oral tofacitinib, 5 to 10 mg twice daily. Study observations and caveats: The study found TCR sharing across patients less clear than in mice, possibly for HLA reasons.

Extracted from the samples, RNA was reverse transcribed into cDNA to serve as the sequencing template. Sequencing was performed with immunoSEQ multiplex PCR; in TCRdb, only in-frame clones are kept and a portion is missing. Of 150,000 to 200,000 clones in the sample, more than 50% were seen once. Noted treatment: oral pan-JAK inhibitor, 5-10 mg twice daily. The germline V gene has CDR1 MNHEY and CDR2 SVGAGI. The V end was cut by 9 bases, the J end by 4 bases, with 9 bases between. The CDR3 covers 11 residues. Source: CD4+ T cells sorted from blood, taken at week 24, from a patient treated with tofacitinib. The chain couples TRBV6-5 to TRBJ2-5, with D uncertain. This TCR came from a human donor with alopecia areata. The CDR3 DNA reads as TGTGCCAGTGCGGACCGAGAGACCCAGTACTTC. Its translation: CASADRETQYF.